Presented here are 31 T cell receptor beta chains from one specimen sequenced in a study of long-term antiretroviral therapy in people with HIV. The assay, immunoSEQ v3.0, was run at survey level. Repertoires were generated with immunoSEQ multiplex PCR, while TCRdb's copy carries only in-frame clones and drops some. The sample lists roughly 25,000 clones, 85% occurring once. The source material was unsorted PBMCs, sampled 2.3 years after starting antiretroviral therapy. All receptors derive from a man aged 35 to 55 with HIV.

This chain uses TRBV13 with TRBJ2-7; D perhaps matches TRBD1 (5 bases). CDR1 is PRHDT, CDR2 FYEKMQ, per germline (reference sequence). CDR3 length: 15 amino acids. Trimming removed 2 bases from V and 5 bases from J, with 16 bases in between. CDR3 residues: CASSLKSAGSHEQYF. CDR3 DNA: TGTGCCAGCAGCTTAAAATCAGCAGGGTCCCACGAGCAGTACTTC.

The gene calls are TRBV5-1 and TRBJ1-1, with D unclear. The CDR3 has 13 residues. Between the trimmed V and J ends, which lost 0 bases and 8 bases, there was a span of 11 bases. From germline, CDR1 is SGHRS and CDR2 YFSETQ. CDR3 DNA: TGCGCCAGCAGCTTGGGTACAGCTTTAGAAGCTTTCTTT. Translated: CASSLGTALEAFF.

The chain links TRBV10-2 to TRBJ2-1; TRBD2 aligns across 7 bases. Germline V CDR1 and CDR2: WSHSY, SAAADI. J lost 6 bases, V lost 2 bases, and 10 bases had no gene match. This CDR3 spans 16 amino acids. CDR3 protein: CASSEVGLVRGNEQFF. For the CDR3, the DNA is TGCGCCAGCAGTGAGGTTGGACTAGTCCGTGGCAATGAGCAGTTCTTC.

The chain couples TRBV10-2 to TRBJ2-7; TRBD1 matches at 10 bases. The V and J ends lost 3 bases and 2 bases, in that order; junction bases with no gene match: 1. CDR1 is WSHSY and CDR2 is SAAADI in the germline V gene. The CDR3 runs to 14 residues. The CDR3 loop reads CASSDDRGPYEQYF. As DNA, the CDR3 is TGCGCCAGCAGTGATGACAGGGGGCCCTACGAGCAGTACTTC.

This clone was counted a single time. The V and J genes are TRBV6-1 and TRBJ1-4; 10 bases match TRBD1. This CDR3 has 14 residues. CDR1 and CDR2 (germline): MNHNS, SASEGT. V shed 5 bases, J shed 8 bases, and the junction held 5 bases outside the gene matches. The CDR3 is CASSPGTGVEKLFF. CDR3 sequence (DNA): TGTGCCAGCAGTCCCGGGACAGGGGTAGAAAAACTGTTTTTT.

V and J are TRBV9 and TRBJ1-1; 7 bases match TRBD1. After removal of 0 bases from V and 10 bases from J, the junction contained 6 bases not matched to a gene. The CDR3 is 13 residues long. CDR1 is SGDLS and CDR2 is YYNGEE in the germline V gene. The CDR3 coding sequence is TGTGCCAGCAGCGTAGAGGAGGGGGCTGCAGCTTTCTTT. Encoded protein: CASSVEEGAAAFF.

The chain carries TRBV15 and TRBJ2-1, with a tentative D call TRBD1 (5 bases). V gave up 4 bases and J gave up 3 bases, with 10 bases separating them. CDR1 is LNHNV, CDR2 YYDKDF, per germline (reference sequence). CDR3 length: 14 amino acids. CDR3 sequence: CATSKGVNYNEQFF. CDR3 nucleotides: TGTGCCACCAGCAAAGGGGTTAACTACAATGAGCAGTTCTTC.

About this clone: Germline is not matched at one junction end, which may reflect a read error. The chain uses TRBV6-1 and TRBJ1-2; D unclear. The germline V gene encodes CDR1 MNHNS and CDR2 SASEGT. The CDR3 length is 13 residues. This CDR3 is CASSEGTYYDYTF. The CDR3 DNA reads TGTGCCAGCAGTGAAGGAACCTACTATGACTACACCTTC.

V usage is TRBV14 and J usage is TRBJ1-5; the D gene is possibly TRBD1 (5 bases). V gave up 4 bases and J gave up 5 bases, with 9 bases separating them. Germline V gives CDR1 SGHDN, CDR2 FVKESK. The CDR3 totals 13 residues. CDR3 sequence (DNA): TGTGCCAGCAGCCTGGGGGGAGATCAGCCCCAGCATTTT. This translates into CASSLGGDQPQHF.

This clone came up once. The genes are TRBV5-1 and TRBJ2-7; possibly TRBD1 for D (6 bases). The CDR3 contains 14 residues. The V and J ends lost 4 bases and 1 base respectively, with 12 bases between them. Germline CDR1 reads SGHRS; CDR2 reads YFSETQ. DNA of the CDR3: TGCGCCAGCAGCCCTGGACAGCATTCCTACGAGCAGTACTTC. It translates to CASSPGQHSYEQYF. Looking up the rest from reference TRBV5-1 and TRBJ2-7 gives the full variable domain: KAGVTQTPRYLIKTRGQQVTLSCSPISGHRSVSWYQQTPGQGLQFLFEYFSETQRNKGNFPGRFSGRQFSNSRSEMNVSTLELGDSALYLCASSPGQHSYEQYFGPGTRLTVT.

This clone appeared a few times. J is TRBJ2-7 and V is TRBV5-1; 10 bases line up with TRBD1. In germline, CDR1 is SGHRS, CDR2 YFSETQ. V gave up 0 bases and J gave up 5 bases; unmatched junction bases: 5. CDR3 length: 15 amino acids. The CDR3 spells CASSLAGDRGNEQYF. In DNA form, the CDR3 reads TGCGCCAGCAGCTTGGCCGGGGACAGGGGTAACGAGCAGTACTTC.

The chain recombines TRBV5-1 with TRBJ2-1; 10 bases are a match to TRBD2. The CDR3 length is 15 residues. V gave up 4 bases and J gave up 2 bases; unmatched junction bases: 3. Germline values: CDR1 SGHRS, CDR2 YFSETQ. CDR3 loop: CASSRTSGAYNEQFF. The DNA for the CDR3 is TGCGCCAGCAGCCGTACTAGCGGGGCCTACAATGAGCAGTTCTTC.

The chain recombines TRBV15 with TRBJ1-2, with 8 positions matching TRBD1. V was clipped by 0 bases and J by 4 bases; unmatched bases: 7. Germline CDR1 and CDR2: LNHNV and YYDKDF (reference sequence). The CDR3 sequence is 16 residues long. CDR3 DNA: TGTGCCACCAGCAGAGAAGGGACAGGCTTATCCTATGGCTACACCTTC. It encodes CATSREGTGLSYGYTF. Based on the CDR3 plus reference TRBV15 and TRBJ1-2, the full variable domain is DAMVIQNPRYQVTQFGKPVTLSCSQTLNHNVMYWYQQKSSQAPKLLFHYYDKDFNNEADTPDNFQSRRPNTSFCFLDIRSPGLGDTAMYLCATSREGTGLSYGYTFGSGTRLTVV.

The gene calls are TRBV4-1 and TRBJ2-7; TRBD2 is a possible D gene (5 bases). V lost 1 base to trimming and J lost 2 bases, with 15 bases between them. The length of the CDR3 is 16 residues. From germline, CDR1 is MGHRA and CDR2 YSYEKL. The CDR3 sequence: CASSQVHRTFAYEQYF. The CDR3 DNA follows: TGCGCCAGCAGCCAAGTTCACCGGACTTTCGCCTACGAGCAGTACTTC.

This clone was picked up one time. The CDR3: CASSPFGTGAYGYTF. The CDR3 DNA reads as TGTGCCAGCAGCCCATTTGGGACAGGGGCCTATGGCTACACCTTC. The chain is built from TRBV6-5 and TRBJ1-2; 10 bases align to TRBD1. This CDR3 has 15 residues. The germline CDR1 and CDR2 sequences are MNHEY and SVGAGI. The ends lost 6 bases at V and 4 bases at J; junction bases unmatched: 8.

The V and J genes are TRBV6-5 and TRBJ2-5; D gene ambiguous. Trimming cost V 2 bases and J 2 bases, with 12 bases left between them. CDR3 length: 15 amino acids. The germline gives CDR1 MNHEY, CDR2 SVGAGI. The CDR3 region has the DNA TGTGCCAGCAGTTACGATGCATTCTGGCAAGAGACCCAGTACTTC. Protein product: CASSYDAFWQETQYF.

This clone was seen once. At one end the junction does not follow the germline gene, possibly because of a read error. The chain is built from TRBV4-2 and TRBJ1-1; D unresolved. The CDR3 extends over 14 amino acids. Germline assignment: CDR1 LGHNA and CDR2 YNFKEQ. This chain's CDR3 is CASSQDLSNSEAFF. The CDR3 region has the DNA TGTGCCAGCAGCCAAGATCTCAGTAACAGTGAAGCTTTCTTT.

The V gene is TRBV4-2, the J gene TRBJ2-4, with no clear D. The germline CDR1 and CDR2 sequences are LGHNA and YNFKEQ. The V gene lost 1 base and the J gene lost 4 bases, with 14 bases spanning the gap. The CDR3 runs 16 residues. The CDR3 DNA follows: TGTGCCAGCAGCCAAGTGCCAGATTACCTTAAAAACATTCAGTACTTC. It encodes CASSQVPDYLKNIQYF.

This clone was seen more than once but under ten times. The rearrangement joins TRBV7-9 to TRBJ1-5, with TRBD1 as a possible D gene (6 bases). This CDR3 is 13 amino acids long. CDR1 and CDR2 (germline): SEHNR, FQNEAQ (reference sequence). The ends were cut back, 5 bases at V and 4 bases at J, with 9 bases in the middle. The CDR3 sequence: CASSPTGNQPQHF. Here the CDR3 DNA reads TGTGCCAGCAGCCCCACAGGGAATCAGCCCCAGCATTTT.

The rearrangement uses TRBV13 and TRBJ1-1, with 8 bases that match TRBD1. Germline lookup yields CDR1 PRHDT and CDR2 FYEKMQ (reference sequence). The CDR3 covers 14 residues. The V segment lost 7 bases and the J segment 1 base; nucleotides outside the gene matches: 5. The chain's CDR3 is CASISGQENTEAFF. In DNA form, the CDR3 reads TGTGCCAGCATTTCGGGACAGGAGAACACTGAAGCTTTCTTT.

V and J are TRBV4-2 and TRBJ2-1; D is perhaps TRBD2 (5 bases). The CDR3 is 16 residues long. Germline V gives CDR1 LGHNA, CDR2 YNFKEQ. Trimming took off 6 bases at V and 0 bases at J, with 15 bases between the two ends. CDR3 in DNA: TGTGCCAGCAGTCCCGAGGGCGGCTACTCCTACAATGAGCAGTTCTTC. Its translation is CASSPEGGYSYNEQFF.

The chain couples TRBV5-5 to TRBJ2-7; D not certain. The germline V gene has CDR1 SGHKS and CDR2 YYEKEE (reference sequence). V lost 2 bases to trimming and J lost 3 bases, with 6 bases between them. The CDR3 length is 12 residues. Here the CDR3 DNA reads TGTGCCAGCAGCTTAGCTTACTACGAGCAGTACTTC. This codes for CASSLAYYEQYF. The full variable domain, in which reference TRBV5-5 and TRBJ2-7 provide the parts outside the CDR3, is DAGVTQSPTHLIKTRGQQVTLRCSPISGHKSVSWYQQVLGQGPQFIFQYYEKEERGRGNFPDRFSARQFPNYSSELNVNALLLGDSALYLCASSLAYYEQYFGPGTRLTVT.

V usage is TRBV7-2 and J usage is TRBJ1-5; possible D gene TRBD1, 5 bases. The CDR3 is made up of 14 amino acids. The V and J ends lost 1 base and 6 bases respectively, with 10 bases between them. CDR1 and CDR2 (germline): SGHTA, FQGNSA. The CDR3, as DNA: TGTGCCAGCAGCTTAGGGGGGGGGTTTCAGCCCCAGCATTTT. This gives the protein CASSLGGGFQPQHF. The full variable domain, in which reference TRBV7-2 and TRBJ1-5 provide the parts outside the CDR3, is GAGVSQSPSNKVTEKGKDVELRCDPISGHTALYWYRQSLGQGLEFLIYFQGNSAPDKSGLPSDRFSAERTGGSVSTLTIQRTQQEDSAVYLCASSLGGGFQPQHFGDGTRLSIL.

This clone appeared a single time. The rearrangement links TRBV19 to TRBJ1-1, with D unresolved. This CDR3 is 16 amino acids long. Trimming took 7 bases from V and 0 from J, leaving 18 bases between them. The V gene's germline CDR1 is LNHDA and CDR2 SQIVND (reference sequence). CDR3 sequence: CASTMNRGAMNTEAFF. CDR3 bases: TGTGCCAGTACCATGAACAGAGGAGCTATGAACACTGAAGCTTTCTTT.

The chain uses TRBV30 and TRBJ1-1; D uncertain. The CDR3 consists of 15 residues. V was clipped by 2 bases and J by 1 base, with 14 bases between them. From germline, CDR1 is GTSNPN and CDR2 SVGIG (reference sequence). CDR3 DNA: TGTGCCTGGAGTCCCAAAGGCGCGAGGAACACTGAAGCTTTCTTT. Encoded protein: CAWSPKGARNTEAFF.

The count of this clone is one. The genes are TRBV7-2 and TRBJ1-4; D not certain. V dropped 5 bases and J dropped 8 bases, with 12 bases sitting between them. The CDR3 is made up of 13 amino acids. The germline gives CDR1 SGHTA, CDR2 FQGNSA. In DNA, the CDR3 is TGTGCCAGCAGCGGAGCCGTTTCCGAAAAACTGTTTTTT. Translating it yields CASSGAVSEKLFF.

V gene TRBV2 combines with J gene TRBJ2-7, with 10 bases aligning to TRBD1. J was trimmed by 3 bases and V by 6 bases; bases with no gene match: 8. Germline-derived CDR1 and CDR2 are SNHLY and FYNNEI. This CDR3 spans 15 amino acids. Here the CDR3 DNA reads TGTGCCAGCAGGGTCGGACAGGGGGTATTCTACGAGCAGTACTTC. Protein: CASRVGQGVFYEQYF.

The V and J genes are TRBV5-1 and TRBJ1-4; D gene unclear. Germline loops: CDR1 SGHRS, CDR2 YFSETQ. V was cut by 5 bases and J by 0 bases, with 17 bases left in between. The CDR3 runs 17 residues. This chain's CDR3 is CASRKITGRATNEKLFF. For the CDR3, the DNA is TGCGCCAGCAGGAAAATTACCGGACGTGCAACTAATGAAAAACTGTTTTTT.

This rearrangement joins TRBV11-2 to TRBJ1-6; D unresolved. This CDR3 has 16 amino acids. V was shortened by 0 bases and J by 3 bases, with 9 bases between the two germline ends. Germline CDR1 reads SGHAT; CDR2 reads FQNNGV. Here the CDR3 reads CASSLDQRIYNSPLHF. CDR3 nucleotide sequence: TGTGCCAGCAGCTTAGATCAGAGGATCTATAATTCACCCCTCCACTTT.

The chain links TRBV5-4 to TRBJ2-1; the D is unclear. Trimming removed 4 bases at V and 0 bases at J, with 8 bases between. In germline, CDR1 is SGHNT, CDR2 YYREEE (reference sequence). This CDR3 has 14 amino acids. This CDR3 reads CASSHSGSYNEQFF. Here the CDR3 DNA reads TGTGCCAGCAGCCACTCAGGCTCCTACAATGAGCAGTTCTTC.

This chain links TRBV30 with TRBJ2-7, with 7 bases lining up with TRBD1. The germline gives CDR1 GTSNPN, CDR2 SVGIG (reference sequence). This CDR3 spans 13 amino acids. V dropped 3 bases and J dropped 5; count of bases not matched to a gene: 7. CDR3 sequence: CAWSPDRVHEQYF. CDR3 in DNA: TGTGCCTGGAGCCCCGACAGGGTCCACGAGCAGTACTTC. The variable domain in full, completed from reference TRBV30 and TRBJ2-7, reads SQTIHQWPATLVQPVGSPLSLECTVEGTSNPNLYWYRQAAGRGLQLLFYSVGIGQISSEVPQNLSASRPQDRQFILSSKKLLLSDSGFYLCAWSPDRVHEQYFGPGTRLTVT.